This T cell receptor beta chain was obtained from a study of blood T cells in healthy people across ages. This clonotype occurred a few times. J was trimmed by 7 bases and V by 4 bases; bases with no gene match: 6. This CDR3 is built from 15 residues. Primed by a sample-barcoded 5' primer and a J-beta primer mix, a second PCR proceeded for about 6 to 12 cycles. Sequencing recovered at least 2.5 million CDR3-containing paired-end reads from each sample. TCRdb re-analysed the 5' RACE reads in MiXCR, keeping a single row per CDR3 protein. The sample lists about 1,400,000 distinct CDR3 sequences, 42% occurring once. Samples each yielded at least 6 micrograms of total RNA.

This TCR was recovered from a woman younger than 30 in good health. The sequencing sample was made of blood. J is TRBJ2-1 and V is TRBV12-3 or TRBV12-4, with 11 bases that match TRBD2. The CDR3 sequence: CASSSIAGGWNEQFF. CDR3 DNA: TGTGCCAGCAGTTCCATAGCGGGAGGGTGGAATGAGCAGTTCTTC.